This TCR beta chain was found in a study of CD8 T cells in Susac syndrome. RNA totalling about 0.45 to 1 ug underwent reverse transcription with random hexamers. Amplification of TCR beta CDR3 across 54 Vbeta and 13 Jbeta was performed with immunoSEQ multiplex PCR. MiXCR, applied by TCRdb to the immunoSEQ multiplex PCR reads, yields one record per CDR3 protein. The sample lists 170,000 or so distinct CDR3 sequences; 85% to 95% were seen once. Patients with Susac syndrome fulfilled recently defined diagnostic criteria for definite or probable disease. Negative isolation was used for CD8+ and CD4+ T cells, and FACS enrichment was applied to TEMRA cells. Germline values: CDR1 LGHNA, CDR2 YSLEER. J was trimmed by 4 bases and V by 0 bases; bases with no gene match: 14. The length of the CDR3 is 18 residues.

The rearrangement links TRBV4-3 to TRBJ2-7; 8 nucleotides align to TRBD2. The sample taken for sequencing was CD4+ T cells from PBMCs. The TCR sequence derives from a human donor with Susac syndrome. The CDR3 nucleotides are TGCGCCAGCAGCCAAGATCGGCTACTACTAGCGGCGGGGTACGAGCAGTACTTC. Protein sequence: CASSQDRLLLAAGYEQYF.